This T cell receptor (beta chain) was captured by sequencing in a study of radiotherapy plus CTLA-4 blockade in lung cancer (dated by TCRdb to 2017 to 2018). About the investigation overall: Among the enrolled patients, about 20% had an objective response, and roughly 30% reached disease control. Overall results and qualifications from the work: After treatment with radiotherapy and ipilimumab, TCR clones that originated in tumors expanded in peripheral blood. Early dynamic changes in blood T cell clones, together with increased serum interferon-beta after radiation, were reported as the strongest predictors of response.

This clone has just a few counts. Its antigen is currently not known. Per-nucleotide qualities are absent, and no much larger clonotype sits a single base away. The study evaluated CTLA-4 blockade (ipilimumab) given together with focal radiation therapy in patients who had chemo-refractory metastatic non-small-cell lung cancer. The library was generated by the immunoSEQ multiplex PCR assay. TCRdb provides this immuneACCESS table in a form limited to in-frame rearrangements. Some clones are lacking; in checked studies, under half of them reflect an unresolved V gene, and why the rest are absent is not known. This sample has tens of thousands of clones in its table, and less than 80% of those were observed once. The ten largest account for about 10% of the sample. The sequencing used peripheral blood, collected from a patient treated with radiotherapy plus ipilimumab. This receptor was taken from a human donor with non-small cell lung cancer who had a complete response to radiotherapy plus ipilimumab.

The CDR3 is CASSPPGKSTGELFF. The DNA sequence is given as TGCGCCAGCAGTCCTCCGGGCAAGAGCACCGGGGAGCTGTTTTTT. The rearrangement joined TRBV23-1 to TRBJ2-2, with the D gene uncertain. TRBV23-1 is an open reading frame whose function is uncertain. Relative to germline, V is 4 bases shorter and J is 4 bases shorter, with 13 bases between their ends. Including cysteine and phenylalanine, the CDR3 has 15 amino acids. The CDR3 DNA has 45 bases and is translated from base 1.